This passage covers 20 T cell receptor beta chains from one sample sequenced in a study of blood T cell repertoires in COVID-19. Produced via immunoSEQ multiplex PCR; TCRdb's table is partial and in-frame only. The sample consists of 200,000 to 250,000 clones, under 90% of them appearing once. The sample comprised PBMCs or T cells enriched from blood (not recorded which). These receptors were obtained from a woman in her fifties or sixties who had recovered from COVID-19.

This chain joins TRBV4-1 and TRBJ2-5; TRBD2 matches 16 bases. Germline trimming cut 1 base from V and 6 bases from J; bases unmatched to any gene: 17. Germline V gene sequence: CDR1 MGHRA, CDR2 YSYEKL. This CDR3 has 21 amino acids. CDR3 protein: CASSQGDTGTSGRADWKTQYF. CDR3 nucleotide sequence: TGCGCCAGCAGCCAAGGAGACACCGGGACTAGCGGGAGGGCCGATTGGAAGACCCAGTACTTC.

The rearrangement joins TRBV19 to TRBJ2-5; 10 positions agree with TRBD1. After removal of 5 bases from V and 5 bases from J, the junction contained 5 bases not matched to a gene. This CDR3 region has 14 residues. Per the germline V gene, CDR1 is LNHDA and CDR2 is SQIVND (reference sequence). CDR3 sequence: CASSLRQGAETQYF. The CDR3, as DNA: TGTGCCAGTAGTCTTAGACAGGGGGCTGAGACCCAGTACTTC. Using reference TRBV19 and TRBJ2-5 for the parts outside the CDR3, the full variable domain is DGGITQSPKYLFRKEGQNVTLSCEQNLNHDAMYWYRQDPGQGLRLIYYSQIVNDFQKGDIAEGYSVSREKKESFPLTVTSAQKNPTAFYLCASSLRQGAETQYFGPGTRLLVL.

This chain links TRBV28 with TRBJ2-1; 9 bases match TRBD1. The germline CDR1 and CDR2 sequences are MDHEN and SYDVKM. V shed 4 bases, J shed 8 bases, and the junction held 6 bases outside the gene matches. The CDR3 consists of 14 residues. DNA for the CDR3: TGTGCCAGCAGTTCCTGGGACAGGGCGGATGAGCAGTTCTTC. It translates to CASSSWDRADEQFF. Based on the CDR3 plus reference TRBV28 and TRBJ2-1, the full variable domain is DVKVTQSSRYLVKRTGEKVFLECVQDMDHENMFWYRQDPGLGLRLIYFSYDVKMKEKGDIPEGYSVSREKKERFSLILESASTNQTSMYLCASSSWDRADEQFFGPGTRLTVL.

This clone appeared a few times. The chain uses TRBV6-5 and TRBJ1-4; D gene uncertain. CDR3 length equals 16 residues. V was pared by 0 bases and J by 3 bases, with 11 bases between. CDR1 MNHEY and CDR2 SVGAGI come from the germline V gene. This CDR3 is CASSYSLGRPNEKLFF. The CDR3 bases are TGTGCCAGCAGTTACTCGCTAGGAAGGCCTAATGAAAAACTGTTTTTT.

This chain joins TRBV7-2 and TRBJ2-7; 9 nucleotides align to TRBD2. Germline CDR1 and CDR2: SGHTA and FQGNSA. The CDR3 consists of 15 residues. The V segment lost 1 base and the J segment 5 bases; nucleotides outside the gene matches: 6. The CDR3 DNA reads TGTGCCAGCAGCTTAGGGCTAGCGGGGTTAAACGAGCAGTACTTC. Translated: CASSLGLAGLNEQYF.

This chain uses TRBV29-1 with TRBJ1-4, with 10 bases aligning to TRBD1. This CDR3 region has 13 residues. CDR1 is SQVTM and CDR2 is ANQGSEA in the germline V gene. V trimming: 6 bases; J trimming: 5 bases; junction bases outside the gene matches: 3. Here the CDR3 reads CSVWTGGNEKLFF. The CDR3 region has the DNA TGCAGCGTGTGGACAGGGGGAAATGAAAAACTGTTTTTT.

This clone was detected a few times. In nucleotides, the CDR3 is TGCAGTGTACAGGGCCCTGAAGCTTTCTTT. As protein: CSVQGPEAFF. The V call is TRBV20-1, the J call TRBJ1-1, with D possibly matching TRBD1 (6 bases). The V gene lost 7 bases and the J gene lost 6 bases, with 9 bases spanning the gap. The CDR3 length is 10 residues. Germline CDR1 and CDR2: DFQATT and SNEGSKA (reference sequence).

This clone was seen just once. The V call is TRBV3-1 (or the pseudogene TRBV3-2), the J call TRBJ1-1; no clear D gene. CDR1 and CDR2 from the germline V gene are LGHDT and YNNKEL (reference sequence). CDR3 length: 13 amino acids. V was cut by 1 base and J by 2 bases, with 5 bases left in between. The CDR3 region is CASSQGANTEAFF. The DNA for the CDR3 is TGTGCCAGCAGCCAAGGAGCCAACACTGAAGCTTTCTTT.

The chain employs TRBV2 and TRBJ2-1, with 9 bases that match TRBD2. Germline V CDR1 and CDR2: SNHLY, FYNNEI. There are 14 residues in the CDR3. J gave up 6 bases and V 7 bases, and 7 bases lay outside the gene matches. The CDR3 nucleotides read TGTGCCAGCATGTACGAAGCGGGGGGCAATGAGCAGTTCTTC. This translates into CASMYEAGGNEQFF.

The chain has TRBV10-3 and TRBJ2-7, with 10 nucleotides matching TRBD2. Unmatched junction bases numbered 10, after V lost 2 bases and J lost 9 bases. Per the germline V gene, CDR1 is ENHRY and CDR2 is SYGVKD. The CDR3 is 15 amino acids. CDR3 nucleotides: TGTGCCATCAGTGAGAGAGGACTAGCGGACCTGGGGCAGTACTTC. Its protein product is CAISERGLADLGQYF.

This clone was seen only once. This chain links TRBV1 with TRBJ1-4; the table's D call of TRBD1 was not tested on the DNA. TRBV1 counts as a pseudogene. The CDR3 covers 15 residues. CDR3 sequence (DNA): TGCACCAGCAGCCAAGGGGACAGGGAGGGTGAAAAACTGTTTTTT. Translated: CTSSQGDREGEKLFF.

J is TRBJ1-5 and V is TRBV10-3, with D maybe TRBD1 (5 bases). The CDR3 runs to 15 residues. Trimming left V 4 bases short and J 0 bases short, with 10 bases between. Germline CDR1 is ENHRY and CDR2 is SYGVKD. The CDR3 nucleotides are TGTGCCATCAGTGGGGGCTGGGATAGCAATCAGCCCCAGCATTTT. Translated, it gives CAISGGWDSNQPQHF.

The V gene is TRBV29-1, the J gene TRBJ1-3, with a possible D match to TRBD1 (6 bases). Trimming stripped 4 bases from V and 0 bases from J, with 10 bases between. Germline V gene lookup returns CDR1 SQVTM and CDR2 ANQGSEA. The CDR3 has 14 residues. Here the CDR3 reads CSVVGAISGNTIYF. CDR3 bases: TGCAGCGTTGTGGGGGCGATCTCTGGAAACACCATATATTTT.

The sample holds a few counts of this clone. The rearrangement joins TRBV11-1 to TRBJ1-4; a weak D match, TRBD1 (5 bases). The CDR3 consists of 15 residues. The V end lost 5 bases, the J end lost 7 bases, and 17 bases lay between the germline ends. CDR1 and CDR2 (germline): SGHAT, FQDESV (reference sequence). The CDR3 sequence: CASSAPSQGVEKLFF. As DNA, the CDR3 is TGTGCCAGCAGCGCCCCCTCCCAAGGGGTTGAAAAACTGTTTTTT.

This clone occurred a few times. Sequence at one end of the junction differs from germline and may be a read error. The V call is TRBV9, the J call TRBJ1-2; TRBD1 might be the D (5 bases). Germline V gene data show CDR1 as SGDLS and CDR2 as YYNGEE. This CDR3 has 12 residues. CDR3 sequence reads: CASRGELGTFSF. The CDR3, as DNA: TGTGCCAGCAGGGGAGAACTCGGGACTTTTTCCTTC.

The chain employs TRBV4-1 and TRBJ1-1, with D possibly TRBD1 on 5 matching bases. This CDR3 is built from 19 residues. From germline, CDR1 is MGHRA and CDR2 YSYEKL. Trimming shortened V by 4 bases and J by 6 bases, and 30 bases separated the two germline ends. The CDR3 bases are TGCGCCAGCAGCCGAAAGAAAAGCGTATTCGACAGTGTTGATCCTGAAGCTTTCTTT. It is translated as CASSRKKSVFDSVDPEAFF.

The gene calls are TRBV6-5 and TRBJ1-2; D is undetermined. This CDR3 comprises 14 residues. The germline V gene has CDR1 MNHEY and CDR2 SVGAGI. V lost 5 bases and J lost 4, with 14 bases in between. DNA of the CDR3: TGTGCCAGCAGTCCCCCCTCAGGAATCTATGGCTACACCTTC. Protein sequence: CASSPPSGIYGYTF.

The CDR3 DNA is TGTGCCAGCAACTCACAGGGGGGGGGCAATCAGCCCCAGCATTTT. Amino acid sequence: CASNSQGGGNQPQHF. V gene TRBV6-5 combines with J gene TRBJ1-5; 8 positions match TRBD1. CDR1 and CDR2 from the germline V gene are MNHEY and SVGAGI. After removal of 7 bases from V and 2 bases from J, the junction contained 7 bases not matched to a gene. This CDR3 contains 15 residues.

This chain uses TRBV6-1 with TRBJ1-1; D not certain. CDR1 and CDR2 (germline): MNHNS, SASEGT. CDR3 size: 14 residues. Trimming removed 1 base at V and 12 bases at J, with 18 bases between. CDR3 DNA: TGTGCCAGCAGTGAAGAATTAGGCGGTCTCGGGACTTTCTTT. Protein product: CASSEELGGLGTFF.

The chain couples TRBV7-9 to TRBJ2-3; TRBD1 matches at 7 bases. In germline, CDR1 is SEHNR, CDR2 FQNEAQ (reference sequence). Trimming at V came to 4 bases and at J to 2 bases, leaving 3 bases not matched to a gene. The CDR3 runs to 14 residues. CDR3 region: CASSSGTATDTQYF. In DNA form, the CDR3 reads TGTGCCAGCAGCTCCGGGACAGCCACAGATACGCAGTATTTT.